These 7 T cell receptor beta chains share one sample of origin, sequenced in a study of blood T cells in healthy people across ages. Sample-barcoded 5' priming and a J-beta primer mix drove a second PCR of roughly 7 to 11 cycles. Via MiXCR, TCRdb re-called the 5' RACE reads, giving one row per CDR3 protein. The sample records over 600,000 distinct CDR3 sequences, approximately 40% being singletons. The sample taken for sequencing was blood. Source of these receptors: an elderly man in good health.

The rearrangement links TRBV20-1 to TRBJ2-1; 7 nucleotides match TRBD2. The CDR3 loop spans 16 amino acids. CDR1 is DFQATT and CDR2 is SNEGSKA in the germline V gene (reference sequence). The J segment lost 5 bases and the V segment lost 1 base, leaving 11 bases of the junction unmatched. CDR3 protein: CSARVIRLAAHNEQFF. The CDR3 DNA is TGCAGTGCTAGAGTGATAAGGCTAGCGGCCCACAATGAGCAGTTCTTC.

V and J are TRBV4-3 and TRBJ1-2, with 8 bases identical to TRBD1. The CDR3 extends over 18 amino acids. Germline-derived CDR1 and CDR2 are LGHNA and YSLEER. Trimming took 0 bases from V and 6 from J; bases not matched to a gene: 15. The CDR3 reads CASSQDIWDSRGQNGYTF. DNA for the CDR3: TGCGCCAGCAGCCAAGATATCTGGGACTCCAGGGGGCAAAATGGCTACACCTTC.

The V call is TRBV14, the J call TRBJ1-2; no clear D. The V gene lost 0 bases and the J gene lost 6 bases, with 26 bases spanning the gap. This CDR3 contains 19 residues. Germline loops: CDR1 SGHDN, CDR2 FVKESK. The CDR3 region is CASSQEGPFFTERGDGYTF. For the CDR3, the DNA is TGTGCCAGCAGCCAAGAAGGACCTTTCTTTACAGAGCGTGGAGATGGCTACACCTTC.

This clonotype was recorded at least ten times. J is TRBJ2-1 and V is TRBV4-3; 7 bases are shared with TRBD1. This CDR3 is built from 17 residues. After removal of 1 base from V and 6 bases from J, the junction contained 12 bases not matched to a gene. Germline lookup yields CDR1 LGHNA and CDR2 YSLEER. Here the CDR3 DNA reads TGCGCCAGCAGCCAAGGACAGGGTATGACCCGGGGCAATGAGCAGTTCTTC. Translating it yields CASSQGQGMTRGNEQFF.

V gene TRBV7-2 combines with J gene TRBJ1-4, with D uncertain. The CDR3 has 12 amino acids. CDR1 is SGHTA, CDR2 FQGNSA, per germline. V lost 5 bases, J lost 11 bases, and 12 bases lay in between. CDR3 nucleotides: TGTGCCAGCAGCGCGGACGGCGGGAAACTGTTTTTT. Its translation is CASSADGGKLFF.

In regard to this clonotype: Possible read error: a much larger clone is one base away. The rearrangement uses TRBV4-3 and TRBJ2-7, with a tentative D call TRBD2 (6 bases). The J call is in doubt because the DNA end fits TRBJ2-5 better. CDR3 length: 18 amino acids. Germline lookup yields CDR1 LGHNA and CDR2 YSLEER. DNA of the CDR3: TGCGCCAGCAGCCAAGCATCCTTTGCGAGCGGGCTACAAGAGACCCAGTACTTC. It codes for CASSQASFASGLQETQYF.

CDR3 amino acids: CASNTGTPSADTQYF. In DNA form, the CDR3 reads TGTGCCAGCAATACCGGGACCCCTAGCGCAGATACGCAGTATTTT. The gene calls are TRBV5-4 and TRBJ2-3; maybe TRBD2 (6 bases). Trimming took 6 bases from V and 4 from J, leaving 18 bases between them. In germline, CDR1 is SGHNT, CDR2 YYREEE (reference sequence). The CDR3 runs 15 residues.